The 24 T cell receptor beta chains below all came from one sample that was sequenced in a study of cytomegalovirus exposure and HLA in healthy donors. Primers for the PCR totalled 60 Vbeta and 13 Jbeta. Libraries were prepared by immunoSEQ multiplex PCR; TCRdb keeps only in-frame clonotypes and omits some of them. This sample has 96,000 or so clones, with roughly 74% found just once. The sample taken for sequencing was PBMCs. These receptors were collected from a female donor in good health and CMV-seropositive.

This rearrangement joins TRBV7-2 to TRBJ2-5; 8 nucleotides agree with TRBD2. This CDR3 is built from 16 residues. Germline V gene sequence: CDR1 SGHTA, CDR2 FQGNSA. Germline trimming cut 1 base from V and 1 base from J; bases unmatched to any gene: 5. The CDR3 nucleotides read TGTGCCAGCAGCTTAGTAGGGGCGGGAGGCCAAGAGACCCAGTACTTC. Translating gives CASSLVGAGGQETQYF.

The J gene is TRBJ1-1, the V gene TRBV2, with D perhaps matching TRBD1 (5 bases). The V end was cut by 2 bases, the J end by 3 bases, with 7 bases between. Looked up from germline, CDR1 is SNHLY and CDR2 is FYNNEI. This CDR3 region has 13 residues. CDR3 sequence: CASSESGDTEAFF. Written as DNA, the CDR3 is TGTGCCAGCAGTGAATCGGGGGACACTGAAGCTTTCTTT.

This chain connects TRBV11-2 to TRBJ1-3, with TRBD1 identical over 7 bases. CDR3 size: 15 residues. In germline, CDR1 is SGHAT, CDR2 FQNNGV. Unmatched junction bases numbered 3, after V lost 2 bases and J lost 2 bases. This chain's CDR3 is CASSLTTGTGNTIYF. As DNA, the CDR3 is TGTGCCAGCAGCTTAACGACAGGGACTGGAAACACCATATATTTT.

This chain joins TRBV7-2 and TRBJ2-7, with D tentatively TRBD2 (5 bases). The CDR3 has 15 residues. The germline V and J ends were trimmed by 2 bases and 4 bases, with 15 bases remaining between them. The germline V gene encodes CDR1 SGHTA and CDR2 FQGNSA. CDR3 in DNA: TGTGCCAGCAGCTTAATATCTAGACTAAGATACGAGCAGTACTTC. Encoded protein: CASSLISRLRYEQYF.

The genes are TRBV5-1 and TRBJ1-2; D might be TRBD1 (6 bases). The germline V gene encodes CDR1 SGHRS and CDR2 YFSETQ. Trimming removed 4 bases from V and 7 bases from J, with 17 bases in between. The CDR3 runs 14 residues. The CDR3 spells CASSLELGAGGYTF. For the CDR3, the DNA is TGCGCCAGCAGCCTCGAGTTGGGGGCTGGTGGCTACACCTTC.

V is TRBV11-2 and J is TRBJ2-1; 11 bases match TRBD1. V trimming: 5 bases; J trimming: 7 bases; junction bases outside the gene matches: 10. From germline, CDR1 is SGHAT and CDR2 FQNNGV. The CDR3 length is 16 residues. DNA for the CDR3: TGTGCCAGCAGCATTCGGACAGGGGGCCGAGGAAATGAGCAGTTCTTC. It translates to CASSIRTGGRGNEQFF. Full variable domain (remainder filled in from reference TRBV11-2 and TRBJ2-1): EAGVAQSPRYKIIEKRQSVAFWCNPISGHATLYWYQQILGQGPKLLIQFQNNGVVDDSQLPKDRFSAERLKGVDSTLKIQPAKLEDSAVYLCASSIRTGGRGNEQFFGPGTRLTVL.

This chain connects TRBV6-4 to TRBJ2-1; TRBD2 aligns across 15 bases. The germline gives CDR1 MRHNA, CDR2 SNTAGT. After removal of 5 bases from V and 7 bases from J, the junction contained 15 bases not matched to a gene. The CDR3 contains 19 residues. CDR3 DNA: TGTGCCAGCAGTCCCGGACTAGCGGGAGGGCCGATACAGGGGAATGAGCAGTTCTTC. Its protein is CASSPGLAGGPIQGNEQFF.

J is TRBJ1-2 and V is TRBV6-8; D not resolved. The germline CDR1 and CDR2 sequences are MNHGY and SAAAGT. The ends were cut back, 2 bases at V and 4 bases at J, with 11 bases in the middle. The CDR3 spans 14 residues. CDR3: CASSYQARFYGYTF. CDR3 nucleotides: TGTGCCAGCAGTTACCAGGCGAGATTCTATGGCTACACCTTC.

The chain has TRBV15 and TRBJ1-5; 8 nucleotides line up with TRBD1. This CDR3 has 15 amino acids. V shed 5 bases and J 6 bases; nucleotides not matched to a gene: 9. Germline loops: CDR1 LNHNV, CDR2 YYDKDF (reference sequence). The CDR3 protein is CATSLGQGGSQPQHF. CDR3 DNA: TGTGCCACCAGCCTAGGACAGGGAGGTAGTCAGCCCCAGCATTTT.

V and J are TRBV6-5 and TRBJ1-1; possible D gene TRBD1, 6 bases. This CDR3 has 13 residues. Trimming took off 6 bases at V and 3 bases at J, with 11 bases between the two ends. Germline V gives CDR1 MNHEY, CDR2 SVGAGI. The CDR3 here is CASSWGRDTEAFF. The CDR3 region has the DNA TGTGCCAGCAGCTGGGGGCGGGACACTGAAGCTTTCTTT.

This clone was observed a handful of times. V and J are TRBV30 and TRBJ1-1, with 8 bases that match TRBD1. J was trimmed by 4 bases and V by 3 bases; bases with no gene match: 4. Germline CDR1 reads GTSNPN; CDR2 reads SVGIG (reference sequence). This CDR3 is built from 13 residues. The CDR3 DNA reads as TGTGCCTGGAGGGGACAGGATCTCACTGAAGCTTTCTTT. Amino acids: CAWRGQDLTEAFF. The entire variable domain, with the rest obtained from reference TRBV30 and TRBJ1-1, is as follows: SQTIHQWPATLVQPVGSPLSLECTVEGTSNPNLYWYRQAAGRGLQLLFYSVGIGQISSEVPQNLSASRPQDRQFILSSKKLLLSDSGFYLCAWRGQDLTEAFFGQGTRLTVV.

This chain connects TRBV5-1 to TRBJ1-1; 8 nucleotides align to TRBD1. Germline V gene data show CDR1 as SGHRS and CDR2 as YFSETQ. The CDR3 is 14 amino acids. Trimming cost V 5 bases and J 3 bases; bases outside gene matches: 6. CDR3 protein: CASRGTGLYTEAFF. The CDR3 DNA sequence: TGCGCCAGCAGGGGGACAGGATTGTACACTGAAGCTTTCTTT.

The chain links TRBV29-1 to TRBJ2-2; TRBD1 matches 8 bases. The CDR3 loop spans 13 amino acids. From germline, CDR1 is SQVTM and CDR2 ANQGSEA. V gave up 1 base and J gave up 9 bases; unmatched junction bases: 4. The CDR3 nucleotides read TGCAGCGTTGAAGCAGGGGGCCGAAGGGAGCTGTTTTTT. This sequence encodes CSVEAGGRRELFF.

This clone was detected only once. The chain has TRBV10-3 and TRBJ2-1, with D hard to call. CDR3 length: 13 residues. CDR1 ENHRY and CDR2 SYGVKD come from the germline V gene. V was cut by 0 bases and J by 7 bases, with 7 bases left in between. In DNA, the CDR3 is TGTGCCATCAGTGAGTCGGAGCAGAATGAGCAGTTCTTC. It translates to CAISESEQNEQFF.

This chain connects TRBV11-2 to TRBJ1-4; 7 bases are shared with TRBD1. Germline V gives CDR1 SGHAT, CDR2 FQNNGV. V trimming: 6 bases; J trimming: 3 bases; junction bases outside the gene matches: 7. The CDR3 is made up of 15 amino acids. This CDR3 reads CASSHRGGANEKLFF. The CDR3 coding sequence is TGTGCCAGCAGTCACAGGGGTGGTGCTAATGAAAAACTGTTTTTT.

V and J are TRBV4-2 and TRBJ2-2, with D possibly matching TRBD2 (7 bases). V was cut by 8 bases and J by 1 base, with 14 bases left in between. The CDR3 runs to 15 residues. CDR1 and CDR2 (germline): LGHNA, YNFKEQ. The CDR3 spells CASGGGGGNTGELFF. The CDR3 DNA is TGTGCCAGCGGCGGGGGAGGGGGGAACACCGGGGAGCTGTTTTTT.

The gene calls are TRBV7-6 and TRBJ2-7, with TRBD1 matching over 7 bases. CDR3 length: 16 residues. J was trimmed by 7 bases and V by 0 bases; bases with no gene match: 12. Looked up from germline, CDR1 is SGHVS and CDR2 is FNYEAQ. CDR3 in DNA: TGTGCCAGCAGCTTAGCAATCCGGGACAGCGGTGGAGAGCAGTACTTC. As protein: CASSLAIRDSGGEQYF.

V usage is TRBV5-4 and J usage is TRBJ2-3; 10 nucleotides line up with TRBD1. Germline CDR1 SGHNT, CDR2 YYREEE (reference sequence). V lost 3 bases, J lost 3 bases, and 4 bases stayed unmatched. The CDR3 loop spans 15 amino acids. The CDR3 DNA sequence: TGTGCCAGCAGCTCTCCGGGACAGGGGACAGATACGCAGTATTTT. As protein: CASSSPGQGTDTQYF.

The CDR3 is CASSRSSESTDTQYF. The CDR3 bases are TGTGCCAGCAGCCGCTCCTCCGAGAGCACAGATACGCAGTATTTT. V usage is TRBV14 and J usage is TRBJ2-3; D remains unclear. V lost 4 bases and J 0 bases, leaving 11 bases between the germline ends. The CDR3 covers 15 residues. Germline V CDR1 and CDR2: SGHDN, FVKESK.

The chain joins TRBV18 to TRBJ1-1, with 9 bases matching TRBD1. The CDR3 has 14 residues. Trimming at V came to 5 bases and at J to 5 bases, leaving 6 bases not matched to a gene. Looked up from germline, CDR1 is KGHSH and CDR2 is LQKENI. CDR3 sequence reads: CASSYRGRGTEAFF. In nucleotides, the CDR3 is TGTGCCAGCTCATACAGGGGGCGGGGGACTGAAGCTTTCTTT.

A few counts support this clone. The V gene is TRBV28, the J gene TRBJ2-3, with TRBD2 identical over 16 bases. J gave up 0 bases and V 5 bases, and 8 bases lay outside the gene matches. The CDR3 consists of 19 residues. Germline CDR1 MDHEN, CDR2 SYDVKM. Here the CDR3 reads CASSPWGLAGGSSTDTQYF. The DNA for the CDR3 is TGTGCCAGCAGTCCTTGGGGACTAGCGGGGGGGTCTAGCACAGATACGCAGTATTTT.

V and J are TRBV7-9 and TRBJ2-3; D might be TRBD2 (6 bases). Germline V gene lookup returns CDR1 SEHNR and CDR2 FQNEAQ (reference sequence). The germline V and J ends were trimmed by 5 bases and 0 bases, with 12 bases remaining between them. The CDR3 sequence is 15 residues long. The CDR3 spells CASSPRGLSTDTQYF. The CDR3 DNA follows: TGTGCCAGCAGCCCGAGGGGACTTAGCACAGATACGCAGTATTTT.

This clone came up once. Other DNA variants within this sample encode the same CDR3. This chain links TRBV7-2 with TRBJ2-1; D not certain. This CDR3 is built from 14 residues. V lost 1 base, J lost 3 bases, and 7 bases lay in between. CDR1 is SGHTA and CDR2 is FQGNSA in the germline V gene. CDR3 nucleotide sequence: TGTGCCAGCAGCTTAGACAGTGGCTACAATGAGCAGTTCTTC. It translates to CASSLDSGYNEQFF.

This sequence joins TRBV4-3 and TRBJ2-1; D is possibly TRBD1 (6 bases). The CDR3 has 13 amino acids. Trimming took off 4 bases at V and 3 bases at J, with 7 bases between the two ends. Germline V gene sequence: CDR1 LGHNA, CDR2 YSLEER. The CDR3 here is CASSLGGYNEQFF. CDR3 bases: TGCGCCAGCAGCCTAGGGGGCTACAATGAGCAGTTCTTC.